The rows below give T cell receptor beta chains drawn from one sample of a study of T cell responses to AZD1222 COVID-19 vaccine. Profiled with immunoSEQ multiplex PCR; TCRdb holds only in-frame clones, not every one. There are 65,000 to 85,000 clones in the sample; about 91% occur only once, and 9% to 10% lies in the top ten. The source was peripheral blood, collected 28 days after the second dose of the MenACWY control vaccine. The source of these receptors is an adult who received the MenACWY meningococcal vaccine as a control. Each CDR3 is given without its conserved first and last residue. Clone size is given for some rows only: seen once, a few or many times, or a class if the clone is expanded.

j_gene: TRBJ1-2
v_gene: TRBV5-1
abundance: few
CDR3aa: ASSWGQSYGYT

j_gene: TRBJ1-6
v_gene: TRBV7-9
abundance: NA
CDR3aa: ASSAGDRGGNSPLH

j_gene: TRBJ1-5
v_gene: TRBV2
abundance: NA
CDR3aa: ASSGQLGQPQH

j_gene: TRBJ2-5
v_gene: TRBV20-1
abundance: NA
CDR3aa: SASVSLSGETQY

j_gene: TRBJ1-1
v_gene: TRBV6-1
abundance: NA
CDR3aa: ASSEARATEAF

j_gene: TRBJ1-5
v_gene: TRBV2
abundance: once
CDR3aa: ASSGTGGSNQPQH

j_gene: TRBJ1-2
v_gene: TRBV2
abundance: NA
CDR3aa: ASRSVDQYGYT

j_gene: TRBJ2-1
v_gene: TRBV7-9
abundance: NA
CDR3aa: ASTRAAGEQF

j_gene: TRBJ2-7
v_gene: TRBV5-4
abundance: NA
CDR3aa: ASSLALGGTYEQY

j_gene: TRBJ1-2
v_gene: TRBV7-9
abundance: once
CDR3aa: ASSYGHLTKYYGYT

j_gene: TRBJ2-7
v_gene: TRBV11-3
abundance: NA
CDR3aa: ASSLRGGYEQY

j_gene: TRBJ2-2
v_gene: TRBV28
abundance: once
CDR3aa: ASKGRPAANTGELF

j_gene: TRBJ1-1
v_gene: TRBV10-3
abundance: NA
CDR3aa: ATQPGHDTEAF

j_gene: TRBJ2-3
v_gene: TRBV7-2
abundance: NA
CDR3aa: ASSLDSGGGPDTQY

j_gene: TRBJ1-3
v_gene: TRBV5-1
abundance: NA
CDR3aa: ASSLEPGAGNTIY

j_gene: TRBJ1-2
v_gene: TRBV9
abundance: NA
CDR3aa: ASSVVAGGNYGYT

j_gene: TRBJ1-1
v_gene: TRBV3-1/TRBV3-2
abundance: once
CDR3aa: ASSQGGQGMAEAF

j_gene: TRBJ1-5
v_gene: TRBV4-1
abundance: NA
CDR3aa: ASSQDLQVRGNQPQH

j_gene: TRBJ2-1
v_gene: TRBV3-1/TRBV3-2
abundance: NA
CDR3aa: ASSRRGSSYNEQF

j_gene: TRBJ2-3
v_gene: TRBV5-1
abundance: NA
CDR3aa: ASCERGGRDTQY

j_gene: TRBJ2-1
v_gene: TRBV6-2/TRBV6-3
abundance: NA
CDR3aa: ASSSGTYNEQF

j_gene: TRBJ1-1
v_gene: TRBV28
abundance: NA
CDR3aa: ASSPQGQGNTEAF

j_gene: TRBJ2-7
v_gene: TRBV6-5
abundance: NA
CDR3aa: ASSYREQY

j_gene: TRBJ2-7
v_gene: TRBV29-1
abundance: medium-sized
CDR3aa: SVPGTESYEQY

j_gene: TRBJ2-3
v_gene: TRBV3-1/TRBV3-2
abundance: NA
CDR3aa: ASSQGGRLPGTDTQY

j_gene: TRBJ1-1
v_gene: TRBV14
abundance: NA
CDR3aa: ASMGGVNTEAF

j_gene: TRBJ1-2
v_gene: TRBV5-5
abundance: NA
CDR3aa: ASSLSGDIGYT

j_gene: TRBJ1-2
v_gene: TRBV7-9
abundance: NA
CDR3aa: ASSPPGQGQNSYGYT

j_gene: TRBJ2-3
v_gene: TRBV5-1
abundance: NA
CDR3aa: ASSLTVSGPDTQY

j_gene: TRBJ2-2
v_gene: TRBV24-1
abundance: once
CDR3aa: ATSDLRDANTGELF

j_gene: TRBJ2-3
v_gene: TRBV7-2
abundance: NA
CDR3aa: ASSSASGGRDTQY

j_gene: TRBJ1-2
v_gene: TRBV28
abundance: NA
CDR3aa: ASSLGGAAHGYT

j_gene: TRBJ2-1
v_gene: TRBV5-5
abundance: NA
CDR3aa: ASSPGPDVRNEQF

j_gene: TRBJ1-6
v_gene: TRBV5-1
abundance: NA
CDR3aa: ASSLAGGGNSPLH

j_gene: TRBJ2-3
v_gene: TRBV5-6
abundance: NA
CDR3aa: ASSLTTDTQY

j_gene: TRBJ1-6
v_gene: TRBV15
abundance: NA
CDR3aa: ATRRDRGNSPLH

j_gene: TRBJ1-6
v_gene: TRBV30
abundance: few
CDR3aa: ASSQGEGSPLH

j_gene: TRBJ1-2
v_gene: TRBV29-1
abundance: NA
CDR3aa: SVEVGDRPTRGYT

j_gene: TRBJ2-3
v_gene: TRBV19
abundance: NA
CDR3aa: ASSTPGLADTQY

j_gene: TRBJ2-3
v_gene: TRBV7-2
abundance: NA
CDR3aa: ASSSWGATDTQY

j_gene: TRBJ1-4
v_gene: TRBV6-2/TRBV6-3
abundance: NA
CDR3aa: ASSFREKLF

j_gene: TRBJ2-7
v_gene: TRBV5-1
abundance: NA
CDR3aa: ASSLVGGSAYEQY

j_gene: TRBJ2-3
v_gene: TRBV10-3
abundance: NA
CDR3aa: AISEERTGVPDTQY

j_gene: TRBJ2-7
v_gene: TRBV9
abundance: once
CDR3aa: ASSETFWGYEQY

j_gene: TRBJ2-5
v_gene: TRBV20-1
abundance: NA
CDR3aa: SAVRQETQY

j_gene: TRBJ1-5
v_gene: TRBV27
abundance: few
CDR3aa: ASSPRQGNQPQH

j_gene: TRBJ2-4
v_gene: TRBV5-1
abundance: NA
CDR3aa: ASSLGQGAAKNIQY

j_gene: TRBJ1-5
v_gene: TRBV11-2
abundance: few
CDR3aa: ASSVSPGEHQPQH

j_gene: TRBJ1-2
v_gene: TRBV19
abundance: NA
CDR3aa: ASRFTGADYGYT

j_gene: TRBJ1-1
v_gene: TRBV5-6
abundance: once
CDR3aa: ASSWDRDRVHMNTEAF

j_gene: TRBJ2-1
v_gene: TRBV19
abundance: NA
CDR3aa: ASSAETGVSYNEQF

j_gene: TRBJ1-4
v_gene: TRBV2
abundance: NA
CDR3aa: ASSLDRDGEKLF

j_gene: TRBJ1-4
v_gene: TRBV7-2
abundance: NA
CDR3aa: ASSLGSGGENEKLF

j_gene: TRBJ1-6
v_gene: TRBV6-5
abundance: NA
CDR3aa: ASRTTGAGGSPLH

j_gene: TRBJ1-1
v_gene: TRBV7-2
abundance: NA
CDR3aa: ASSQRLLNTEAF

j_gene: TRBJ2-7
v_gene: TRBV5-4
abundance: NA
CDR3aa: ASSRNTALSYEQY

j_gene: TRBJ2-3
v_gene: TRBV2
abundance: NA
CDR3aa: ASSEAGLGTDTQY